These 22 T cell receptor beta chains share one sample of origin, sequenced in a study of T cell responses to AZD1222 COVID-19 vaccine. This table comes from immunoSEQ multiplex PCR, and its TCRdb copy is limited to in-frame clones, with some not included. Here the sample spans tens of thousands of clones, roughly nine tenths being singletons. The material sequenced was peripheral blood, taken 28 days after the second AZD1222 dose. These TCRs come from an adult who received the AZD1222 COVID-19 vaccine.

The V gene is TRBV25-1, the J gene TRBJ1-3; D is perhaps TRBD1 (5 bases). Per germline, CDR1 MGHDK and CDR2 SYGVNS. This CDR3 is built from 17 residues. V shed 1 base and J shed 0 bases, with 13 bases lying between them. The DNA of the CDR3 is TGTGCCAGCAGTGAATTGGGAGGGGCAGCCTCTGGAAACACCATATATTTT. It encodes CASSELGGAASGNTIYF.

The chain couples TRBV6-1 to TRBJ2-3; D uncertain. This CDR3 is built from 16 residues. V dropped 1 base and J dropped 2 bases, with 13 bases sitting between them. Germline-derived CDR1 and CDR2 are MNHNS and SASEGT. CDR3 DNA sequence: TGTGCCAGCAGTGAAGGGATGACCTGGGCCACAGATACGCAGTATTTT. Residues: CASSEGMTWATDTQYF.

V usage is TRBV18 and J usage is TRBJ2-2; possibly TRBD2 for D (5 bases). CDR1 is KGHSH and CDR2 is LQKENI in the germline V gene. Trimming removed 2 bases from V and 0 bases from J, with 7 bases in between. This CDR3 comprises 15 residues. The CDR3 here is CASSPLAPNTGELFF. CDR3 in DNA: TGTGCCAGCTCACCATTAGCGCCGAACACCGGGGAGCTGTTTTTT.

The chain is built from TRBV2 and TRBJ2-6, with D maybe TRBD1 (5 bases). The germline V gene has CDR1 SNHLY and CDR2 FYNNEI. This CDR3 comprises 14 residues. Trimming cost V 3 bases and J 2 bases, with 5 bases left between them. The DNA for the CDR3 is TGTGCCAGCAGTGACAGGGCTGGGGCCAACGTCCTGACTTTC. Residues: CASSDRAGANVLTF.

The V call is TRBV7-9, the J call TRBJ2-2, with D tentatively TRBD2 (6 bases). Germline V gene sequence: CDR1 SEHNR, CDR2 FQNEAQ (reference sequence). This CDR3 has 15 amino acids. V lost 5 bases and J lost 3, with 13 bases in between. CDR3 sequence reads: CASSQDSGDTGELFF. DNA for the CDR3: TGTGCCAGCAGCCAGGACTCGGGGGACACCGGGGAGCTGTTTTTT.

V gene TRBV7-9 combines with J gene TRBJ1-5; D perhaps matches TRBD1 (5 bases). CDR1 SEHNR and CDR2 FQNEAQ come from the germline V gene (reference sequence). This CDR3 has 14 amino acids. V was clipped by 8 bases and J by 0 bases, with 11 bases between them. This CDR3 reads CASQDIDSNQPQHF. CDR3 DNA: TGTGCCAGCCAGGACATCGATAGCAATCAGCCCCAGCATTTT.

The V gene is TRBV6-5, the J gene TRBJ2-1, with TRBD2 matching 9 bases. Germline V lookup: CDR1 MNHEY, CDR2 SVGAGI. The J segment lost 9 bases and the V segment lost 4 bases, leaving 10 bases of the junction unmatched. CDR3 size: 15 residues. The CDR3, as DNA: TGTGCCAGCAGTTCTCTAATAGCGGGGGAGGGTGAGCAGTTCTTC. Amino acids: CASSSLIAGEGEQFF.

J is TRBJ1-6 and V is TRBV27; D is undetermined. Trimming shortened V by 5 bases and J by 9 bases, and 17 bases separated the two germline ends. The CDR3 sequence is 15 residues long. Per the germline V gene, CDR1 is MNHEY and CDR2 is SMNVEV (reference sequence). For the CDR3, the DNA is TGTGCCAGCAGTGCCCGGGCTAAAAGCGGTTCACCCCTCCACTTT. Translating it yields CASSARAKSGSPLHF.

This clone came up once. This chain connects TRBV9 to TRBJ2-3; D assignment may be TRBD1 or TRBD2 (5 bases each). CDR3 length: 15 residues. Germline assignment: CDR1 SGDLS and CDR2 YYNGEE. V dropped 3 bases and J dropped 0 bases, with 11 bases sitting between them. The CDR3 DNA reads as TGTGCCAGCAGCGCAGGGAGTGCTAGCACAGATACGCAGTATTTT. Encoded protein: CASSAGSASTDTQYF.

The chain uses TRBV5-1 and TRBJ1-1; 9 positions match TRBD1. Per the germline V gene, CDR1 is SGHRS and CDR2 is YFSETQ. V lost 2 bases, J lost 4 bases, and 3 bases stayed unmatched. CDR3 length: 14 amino acids. CDR3 DNA: TGCGCCAGCAGCTTAGGACAGGGGTTCACTGAAGCTTTCTTT. Residues: CASSLGQGFTEAFF.

This clone appeared a single time. The chain carries TRBV5-1 and TRBJ1-1; weak D call: TRBD1 (6 bases). CDR1 is SGHRS and CDR2 is YFSETQ in the germline V gene. The CDR3 is made up of 14 amino acids. The V gene lost 7 bases and the J gene lost 3 bases, with 16 bases spanning the gap. The CDR3 nucleotides read TGCGCCAGCGGGGGGGCAGGGACGGACACTGAAGCTTTCTTT. Translated, it gives CASGGAGTDTEAFF.

The rearrangement links TRBV6-5 to TRBJ1-2; tentatively, D is TRBD1 (5 bases). Per germline, CDR1 MNHEY and CDR2 SVGAGI. CDR3 length: 13 amino acids. Trimming stripped 6 bases from V and 3 bases from J, with 11 bases between. The CDR3 spells CASRPGTDYGYTF. The CDR3 region has the DNA TGTGCCAGCAGACCGGGGACGGACTATGGCTACACCTTC.

The gene calls are TRBV4-1 and TRBJ1-2, with D hard to call. The germline V gene encodes CDR1 MGHRA and CDR2 YSYEKL. This CDR3 contains 12 residues. V was pared by 1 base and J by 7 bases, with 7 bases between. The DNA for the CDR3 is TGCGCCAGCAGCCAAGGGGTCTTTGGCTACACCTTC. Encoded protein: CASSQGVFGYTF.

The chain is built from TRBV9 and TRBJ1-4; 7 positions match TRBD1. Looked up from germline, CDR1 is SGDLS and CDR2 is YYNGEE. J lost 3 bases, V lost 0 bases, and 2 bases had no gene match. The CDR3 runs 15 residues. CDR3 in DNA: TGTGCCAGCAGCGTAGCGGGGACAGCTAATGAAAAACTGTTTTTT. Amino acids: CASSVAGTANEKLFF. Using reference TRBV9 and TRBJ1-4 for the parts outside the CDR3, the full variable domain is DSGVTQTPKHLITATGQRVTLRCSPRSGDLSVYWYQQSLDQGLQFLIQYYNGEERAKGNILERFSAQQFPDLHSELNLSSLELGDSALYFCASSVAGTANEKLFFGSGTQLSVL.

This clone has a single count. Here the CDR3 DNA reads TGTGCCAGCACCCTGAGCCACACCATATATTTT. Its translation is CASTLSHTIYF. The chain couples TRBV12-3 or TRBV12-4 to TRBJ1-3; D is unclear. The CDR3 runs 11 residues. Trimming shortened V by 7 bases and J by 8 bases, and 9 bases separated the two germline ends.

This clone was seen only once. The genes are TRBV4-1 and TRBJ1-2; 8 bases align to TRBD1. The CDR3 has 14 residues. CDR1 and CDR2 (germline): MGHRA, YSYEKL. The V segment lost 3 bases and the J segment 8 bases; nucleotides outside the gene matches: 8. The CDR3, as DNA: TGCGCCAGCAGCCATCAGGACAGGGCAAACGGCTACACCTTC. Its protein product is CASSHQDRANGYTF.

V usage is TRBV9 and J usage is TRBJ2-5; TRBD2 matches 8 bases. There are 16 residues in the CDR3. V shed 0 bases, J shed 1 base, and the junction held 5 bases outside the gene matches. CDR1 and CDR2 from the germline V gene are SGDLS and YYNGEE. DNA of the CDR3: TGTGCCAGCAGCGTAGAGGCGGGGGGACCCCAAGAGACCCAGTACTTC. The encoded protein is CASSVEAGGPQETQYF.

This rearrangement joins TRBV7-2 to TRBJ1-5; no clear D. Germline V gene lookup returns CDR1 SGHTA and CDR2 FQGNSA. Trimming cost V 4 bases and J 6 bases, with 13 bases left between them. CDR3 length: 14 amino acids. The CDR3 reads CASSSDPGGQPQHF. In DNA form, the CDR3 reads TGTGCCAGCAGCTCGGACCCGGGAGGTCAGCCCCAGCATTTT. Filled out from reference TRBV7-2 and TRBJ1-5, the complete variable domain reads GAGVSQSPSNKVTEKGKDVELRCDPISGHTALYWYRQSLGQGLEFLIYFQGNSAPDKSGLPSDRFSAERTGGSVSTLTIQRTQQEDSAVYLCASSSDPGGQPQHFGDGTRLSIL.

The gene calls are TRBV7-9 and TRBJ1-1; D possibly corresponds to TRBD1 (6 bases). V was trimmed by 5 bases and J by 0 bases, leaving 16 bases between them. The CDR3 contains 16 residues. Germline-derived CDR1 and CDR2 are SEHNR and FQNEAQ (reference sequence). The CDR3: CASSPQTGGMNTEAFF. In DNA, the CDR3 is TGTGCCAGCAGCCCGCAGACAGGCGGGATGAACACTGAAGCTTTCTTT.

The CDR3 DNA follows: TGCGCCAGCAGCTTGGGTACAGAGATCTACGAGCAGTACTTC. Its translation: CASSLGTEIYEQYF. This chain uses TRBV5-1 with TRBJ2-7; D is ambiguous. The CDR3 covers 14 residues. Trimming took 0 bases from V and 3 from J, leaving 10 bases between them. Germline lookup yields CDR1 SGHRS and CDR2 YFSETQ.

The rearrangement links TRBV7-9 to TRBJ1-5; 10 nucleotides agree with TRBD1. J gave up 2 bases and V 11 bases, and 6 bases lay outside the gene matches. The CDR3 runs 14 residues. Germline V gives CDR1 SEHNR, CDR2 FQNEAQ (reference sequence). For the CDR3, the DNA is TGTGCCGGAGCGACAGGGGGCCGCAATCAGCCCCAGCATTTT. Translating gives CAGATGGRNQPQHF. Full variable domain (remainder filled in from reference TRBV7-9 and TRBJ1-5): DTGVSQNPRHKITKRGQNVTFRCDPISEHNRLYWYRQTLGQGPEFLTYFQNEAQLEKSRLLSDRFSAERPKGSFSTLEIQRTEQGDSAMYLCAGATGGRNQPQHFGDGTRLSIL.

This clone was detected only once. The chain carries TRBV11-2 and TRBJ1-1, with TRBD1 as a possible D gene (5 bases). The CDR3 spans 13 residues. Between the trimmed V and J ends, which lost 0 bases and 11 bases, there was a span of 13 bases. In germline, CDR1 is SGHAT, CDR2 FQNNGV. In DNA form, the CDR3 reads TGTGCCAGCAGCTTAGAAAGGCTGGGGCTTGCTTTCTTT. Residues: CASSLERLGLAFF.